This T cell receptor (beta chain) was obtained from a study of blood T cell repertoires in COVID-19. In the study overall: Spain, Italy and the United States supplied samples that represented acute and convalescent COVID-19.

Patients in Seattle were enrolled during active infection, then followed longitudinally. Study processing details: Reference gene primer amplification gave estimated nucleated cell counts. Clones were sequenced by immunoSEQ multiplex PCR, and TCRdb holds only the in-frame ones, with some missing. The V and J calls and clone size come from that table; D and trimming were worked out from the DNA. The sample includes some 240,000 clones, 90% to 95% of them seen just once. The sequencing sample was made of peripheral blood. The clonotype comes from a man aged 55 to 69 with COVID-19, enrolled during active disease.

The DNA of the CDR3 is TGCGCCAGCCAGGGGGATGGCAATCAGCCCCAGCATTTT. Translating gives CASQGDGNQPQHF. The V gene is TRBV10-2, the J gene TRBJ1-5; TRBD1 agrees at 7 bases. The CDR3 covers 13 residues. V shed 8 bases, J shed 2 bases, and the junction held 3 bases outside the gene matches. Looked up from germline, CDR1 is WSHSY and CDR2 is SAAADI.